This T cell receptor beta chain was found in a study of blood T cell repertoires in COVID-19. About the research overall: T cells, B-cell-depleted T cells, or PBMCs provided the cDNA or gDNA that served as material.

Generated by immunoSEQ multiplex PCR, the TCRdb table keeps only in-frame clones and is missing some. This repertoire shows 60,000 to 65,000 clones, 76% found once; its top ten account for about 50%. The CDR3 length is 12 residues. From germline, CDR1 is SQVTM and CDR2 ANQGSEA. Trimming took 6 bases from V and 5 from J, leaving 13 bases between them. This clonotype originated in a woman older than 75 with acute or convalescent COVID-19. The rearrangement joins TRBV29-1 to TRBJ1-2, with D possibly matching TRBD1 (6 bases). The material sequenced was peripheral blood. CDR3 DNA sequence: TGCAGCGTGGACGGGGGGCATTATGGCTACACCTTC. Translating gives CSVDGGHYGYTF.